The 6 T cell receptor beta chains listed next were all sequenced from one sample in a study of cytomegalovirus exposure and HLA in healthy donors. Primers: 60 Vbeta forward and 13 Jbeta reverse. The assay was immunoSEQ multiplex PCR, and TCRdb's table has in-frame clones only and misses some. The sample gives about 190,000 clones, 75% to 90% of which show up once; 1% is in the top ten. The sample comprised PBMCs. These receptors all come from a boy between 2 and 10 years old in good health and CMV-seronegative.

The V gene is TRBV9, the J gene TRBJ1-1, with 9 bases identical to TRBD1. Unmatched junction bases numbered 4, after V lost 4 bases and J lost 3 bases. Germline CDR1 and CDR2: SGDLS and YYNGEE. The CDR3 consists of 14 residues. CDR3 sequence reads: CASSPGTGYTEAFF. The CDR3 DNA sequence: TGTGCCAGCAGCCCTGGGACAGGGTACACTGAAGCTTTCTTT.

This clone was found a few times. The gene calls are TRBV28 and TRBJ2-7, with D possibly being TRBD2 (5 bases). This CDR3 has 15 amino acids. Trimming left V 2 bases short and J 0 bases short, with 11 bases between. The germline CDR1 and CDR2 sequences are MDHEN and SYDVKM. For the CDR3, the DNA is TGTGCCAGCAGTTTAGGAGGAATCACCTCCTACGAGCAGTACTTC. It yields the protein CASSLGGITSYEQYF.

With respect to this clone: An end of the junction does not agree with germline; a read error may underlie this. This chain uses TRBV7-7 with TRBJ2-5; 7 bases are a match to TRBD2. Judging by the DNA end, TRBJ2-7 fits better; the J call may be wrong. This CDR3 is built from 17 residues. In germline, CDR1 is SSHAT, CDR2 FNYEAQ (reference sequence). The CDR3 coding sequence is TGTGCTAGCAGCCCTTATCCTACTAGCGCTGTGATCTACGAGCAGTACTTC. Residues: CASSPYPTSAVIYEQYF.

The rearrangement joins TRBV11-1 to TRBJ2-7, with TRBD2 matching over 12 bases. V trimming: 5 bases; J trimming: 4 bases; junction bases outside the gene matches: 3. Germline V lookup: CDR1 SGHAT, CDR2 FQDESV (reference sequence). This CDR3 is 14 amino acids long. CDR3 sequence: CASSTTSGSYEQYF. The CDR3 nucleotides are TGTGCCAGCAGCACGACTAGCGGGAGTTACGAGCAGTACTTC.

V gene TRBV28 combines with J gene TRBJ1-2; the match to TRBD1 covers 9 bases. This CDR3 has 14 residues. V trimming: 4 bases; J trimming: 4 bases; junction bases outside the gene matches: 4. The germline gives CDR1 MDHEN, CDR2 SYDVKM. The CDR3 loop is CASSWGQGAYGYTF. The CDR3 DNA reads TGTGCCAGCAGTTGGGGACAGGGCGCCTATGGCTACACCTTC.

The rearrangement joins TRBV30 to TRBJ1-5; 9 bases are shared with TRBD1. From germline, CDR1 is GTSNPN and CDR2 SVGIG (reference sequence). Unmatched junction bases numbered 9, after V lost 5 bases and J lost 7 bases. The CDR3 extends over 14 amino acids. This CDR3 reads CAWGGGTGNQPQHF. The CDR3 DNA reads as TGTGCCTGGGGCGGAGGGACAGGGAACCAGCCCCAGCATTTT.